Listed below are T cell receptor beta chains from one sample, sequenced in a study of blood T cell repertoires in COVID-19. The protocol was immunoSEQ multiplex PCR, while the TCRdb copy is restricted to in-frame clones and leaves out a portion. In the table there are under 300,000 clones, 75% to 90% of which are singletons. The source material was peripheral blood. Receptor source: a woman between 65 and 79 years old with COVID-19, enrolled during active disease. The CDR3 runs from the conserved cysteine through the conserved F or W. The D gene is left open where the match is weak. Where a row states a size, it is once, few, many or the class of an expanded clone; other rows omit it.

v_call: TRBV6-5; clone_size: .; j_call: TRBJ2-7; d_call: TRBD2; cdr3_aa: CASSMQGAGAYEQYF; cdr3_nt: TGTGCCAGCAGTATGCAGGGCGCGGGGGCCTACGAGCAGTACTTC
v_call: TRBV2; clone_size: once; j_call: TRBJ2-5; d_call: .; cdr3_aa: CASKEGLTQETQYF; cdr3_nt: TGTGCCAGCAAGGAGGGGCTCACCCAAGAGACCCAGTACTTC
v_call: TRBV5-4; clone_size: .; j_call: TRBJ2-7; d_call: TRBD1; cdr3_aa: CASSLAGQGGKGLF; cdr3_nt: TGTGCCAGCAGCTTAGCGGGACAGGGCGGCAAAGGCCTCTTC
v_call: TRBV18; clone_size: once; j_call: TRBJ2-2; d_call: TRBD2; cdr3_aa: CASSPPETGTSYGELFF; cdr3_nt: TGTGCCAGCTCACCACCGGAAACCGGGACTAGCTACGGGGAGCTGTTTTTT
v_call: TRBV4-1; clone_size: .; j_call: TRBJ2-7; d_call: TRBD1; cdr3_aa: CASSQGQGGSYEQYF; cdr3_nt: TGCGCCAGCAGCCAAGGACAGGGGGGCTCCTACGAGCAGTACTTC
v_call: TRBV6-2/TRBV6-3; clone_size: few; j_call: TRBJ1-6; d_call: .; cdr3_aa: CASSYPTPLHF; cdr3_nt: TGTGCCAGCAGTTATCCCACACCCCTCCACTTT
v_call: TRBV10-1; clone_size: .; j_call: TRBJ1-2; d_call: TRBD1; cdr3_aa: CASRGGPGQGYYGYTF; cdr3_nt: TGCGCCAGCAGGGGGGGCCCGGGACAGGGCTACTATGGCTACACCTTC
v_call: TRBV4-1; clone_size: .; j_call: TRBJ1-6; d_call: TRBD1; cdr3_aa: CASSQVEGQGLNSPLHF; cdr3_nt: TGCGCCAGCAGCCAAGTCGAAGGACAGGGACTCAATTCACCCCTCCACTTT
v_call: TRBV5-1; clone_size: .; j_call: TRBJ2-3; d_call: TRBD1; cdr3_aa: CASSGGQASTDTQYF; cdr3_nt: TGCGCCAGCAGCGGCGGACAGGCTAGCACAGATACGCAGTATTTT
v_call: TRBV12-3/TRBV12-4; clone_size: .; j_call: TRBJ1-1; d_call: .; cdr3_aa: CASSYRDNTEAFF; cdr3_nt: TGTGCCAGCAGTTACAGGGATAACACTGAAGCTTTCTTT
v_call: TRBV5-1; clone_size: .; j_call: TRBJ1-3; d_call: .; cdr3_aa: CASSPRDSSSGNTIYF; cdr3_nt: TGCGCCAGCAGCCCTAGGGACTCGAGCTCTGGAAACACCATATATTTT
v_call: TRBV2; clone_size: .; j_call: TRBJ1-2; d_call: .; cdr3_aa: CASSEAPGDYGYTF; cdr3_nt: TGTGCCAGCAGTGAGGCACCGGGAGACTATGGCTACACCTTC
v_call: TRBV30; clone_size: .; j_call: TRBJ1-5; d_call: TRBD1; cdr3_aa: CAWNRGQGAKQPQHF; cdr3_nt: TGTGCCTGGAACCGGGGACAGGGGGCAAAACAGCCCCAGCATTTT
v_call: TRBV4-2; clone_size: .; j_call: TRBJ2-1; d_call: TRBD2; cdr3_aa: CASSQTSGGAFWEQFF; cdr3_nt: TGTGCCAGCAGCCAAACTAGCGGGGGGGCCTTTTGGGAGCAGTTCTTC
v_call: TRBV18; clone_size: once; j_call: TRBJ2-5; d_call: TRBD2; cdr3_aa: CASSGTSGGRYQETQYF; cdr3_nt: TGTGCCAGCTCCGGGACTAGCGGGGGGCGGTACCAAGAGACCCAGTACTTC
v_call: TRBV30; clone_size: .; j_call: TRBJ1-6; d_call: TRBD1; cdr3_aa: CAWSTLQGARSPLHF; cdr3_nt: TGTGCCTGGAGTACCCTCCAGGGGGCAAGATCACCCCTCCACTTT
v_call: TRBV24-1; clone_size: .; j_call: TRBJ1-4; d_call: TRBD1; cdr3_aa: CATQQGGKLFF; cdr3_nt: TGTGCCACCCAGCAGGGGGGAAAACTGTTTTTT
v_call: TRBV2; clone_size: .; j_call: TRBJ2-1; d_call: TRBD2; cdr3_aa: CASSRLAGDYNEQFF; cdr3_nt: TGTGCCAGCAGTAGACTAGCGGGGGACTACAATGAGCAGTTCTTC
v_call: TRBV19; clone_size: .; j_call: TRBJ1-5; d_call: TRBD1; cdr3_aa: CASTTHGQADQPQHF; cdr3_nt: TGTGCCAGTACCACCCATGGACAGGCCGATCAGCCCCAGCATTTT
v_call: TRBV9; clone_size: .; j_call: TRBJ2-3; d_call: TRBD2; cdr3_aa: CASSTGTSGGSTDTQYF; cdr3_nt: TGTGCCAGCAGCACCGGGACTAGCGGGGGTAGCACAGATACGCAGTATTTT
v_call: TRBV5-1; clone_size: .; j_call: TRBJ2-3; d_call: TRBD2; cdr3_aa: CASSFGLAGVDTQYF; cdr3_nt: TGCGCCAGCAGCTTCGGACTAGCGGGGGTAGATACGCAGTATTTT
v_call: TRBV19; clone_size: .; j_call: TRBJ1-1; d_call: TRBD1; cdr3_aa: CASSIGTGGFETEAFF; cdr3_nt: TGTGCCAGTAGTATCGGGACAGGGGGGTTCGAGACTGAAGCTTTCTTT
v_call: TRBV11-2; clone_size: .; j_call: TRBJ2-7; d_call: TRBD1; cdr3_aa: CASSLGETGYEQYF; cdr3_nt: TGTGCCAGCAGCTTAGGGGAGACAGGGTACGAGCAATACTTC
v_call: TRBV28; clone_size: .; j_call: TRBJ2-2; d_call: TRBD1; cdr3_aa: CASSSRDRAPGELFF; cdr3_nt: TGTGCCAGCAGTTCCCGGGACAGGGCACCCGGGGAGCTGTTTTTT
v_call: TRBV6-4; clone_size: .; j_call: TRBJ1-2; d_call: .; cdr3_aa: CASSQTRAGIYGYTF; cdr3_nt: TGTGCCAGCAGTCAGACGAGGGCTGGGATCTATGGCTACACCTTC
v_call: TRBV7-2; clone_size: .; j_call: TRBJ2-1; d_call: .; cdr3_aa: CASSFTSGSYNEQFF; cdr3_nt: TGTGCCAGCAGCTTTACCTCGGGGAGCTACAATGAGCAGTTCTTC
v_call: TRBV9; clone_size: .; j_call: TRBJ2-5; d_call: TRBD2; cdr3_aa: CASKASGGVGETQYF; cdr3_nt: TGTGCCAGCAAGGCTAGCGGGGGGGTCGGGGAGACCCAGTACTTC
v_call: TRBV7-2; clone_size: .; j_call: TRBJ2-7; d_call: TRBD2; cdr3_aa: CASSSALAGYEQYF; cdr3_nt: TGTGCCAGCAGCTCCGCACTAGCGGGGTACGAGCAGTACTTC
v_call: TRBV6-2/TRBV6-3; clone_size: .; j_call: TRBJ2-7; d_call: TRBD1; cdr3_aa: CASSTTGGSYEQYF; cdr3_nt: TGTGCCAGCAGTACCACAGGGGGCTCCTACGAGCAGTACTTC
v_call: TRBV12-3/TRBV12-4; clone_size: .; j_call: TRBJ2-5; d_call: .; cdr3_aa: CASTSGQETQYF; cdr3_nt: TGTGCCAGCACCTCAGGGCAAGAGACCCAGTACTTC
v_call: TRBV4-1; clone_size: .; j_call: TRBJ2-5; d_call: .; cdr3_aa: CASSQDTEVQTQYF; cdr3_nt: TGCGCCAGCAGCCAAGATACGGAGGTGCAGACCCAGTACTTC
v_call: TRBV27; clone_size: .; j_call: TRBJ2-4; d_call: .; cdr3_aa: CASREQGNIQYF; cdr3_nt: TGTGCCAGCAGAGAACAGGGAAACATTCAGTACTTC
v_call: TRBV11-2; clone_size: .; j_call: TRBJ1-3; d_call: .; cdr3_aa: CASSLSVNTIYF; cdr3_nt: TGTGCCAGCAGCTTATCGGTAAACACCATATATTTT
v_call: TRBV9; clone_size: .; j_call: TRBJ1-2; d_call: .; cdr3_aa: CASSPMVGGYTF; cdr3_nt: TGTGCCAGCAGCCCCATGGTGGGCGGCTACACCTTC
v_call: TRBV28; clone_size: .; j_call: TRBJ1-4; d_call: TRBD1; cdr3_aa: CASSFHFGQGAIEKLFF; cdr3_nt: TGTGCCAGCAGTTTTCATTTCGGACAGGGGGCAATTGAAAAACTGTTTTTT
v_call: TRBV24-1; clone_size: .; j_call: TRBJ1-2; d_call: .; cdr3_aa: CATSDTGTPYGYTF; cdr3_nt: TGTGCCACCAGTGACACCGGGACTCCCTATGGCTACACCTTC
v_call: TRBV5-3; clone_size: .; j_call: TRBJ2-3; d_call: TRBD2; cdr3_aa: CARSSRLAGARRTDTQYF; cdr3_nt: TGTGCCAGAAGCTCCCGACTAGCGGGGGCCCGAAGGACAGATACGCAGTATTTT
v_call: TRBV5-6; clone_size: .; j_call: TRBJ1-1; d_call: .; cdr3_aa: CASSFSGGAEAFF; cdr3_nt: TGTGCCAGCAGCTTCAGCGGAGGGGCTGAAGCTTTCTTT
v_call: TRBV23-1; clone_size: .; j_call: TRBJ1-1; d_call: .; cdr3_aa: CASSHPSWNTEAFF; cdr3_nt: TGCGCCAGCAGTCACCCCAGTTGGAACACTGAAGCTTTCTTT
v_call: TRBV23-1; clone_size: .; j_call: TRBJ2-3; d_call: .; cdr3_aa: CASKGTDTQYF; cdr3_nt: TGCGCCAGCAAGGGGACAGATACGCAGTATTTT
v_call: TRBV18; clone_size: .; j_call: TRBJ2-7; d_call: TRBD2; cdr3_aa: CASSPPAGGNEQYF; cdr3_nt: TGTGCCAGCTCACCACCGGCGGGGGGAAACGAGCAGTACTTC
v_call: TRBV18; clone_size: .; j_call: TRBJ1-1; d_call: TRBD1; cdr3_aa: CASSHPMTGGNTEAFF; cdr3_nt: TGTGCCAGCTCACACCCTATGACAGGGGGGAACACTGAAGCTTTCTTT
v_call: TRBV6-2/TRBV6-3; clone_size: .; j_call: TRBJ2-5; d_call: .; cdr3_aa: CASSAQGQETQYF; cdr3_nt: TGTGCCAGCAGTGCCCAGGGGCAAGAGACCCAGTACTTC
v_call: TRBV5-1; clone_size: .; j_call: TRBJ1-3; d_call: .; cdr3_aa: CASSSGVASSGNTIYF; cdr3_nt: TGCGCCAGCAGCTCGGGGGTCGCTAGCTCTGGAAACACCATATATTTT
v_call: TRBV4-1; clone_size: once; j_call: TRBJ2-7; d_call: TRBD1; cdr3_aa: CASSVTSGTGQLWEQYF; cdr3_nt: TGCGCCAGCAGCGTAACCTCCGGGACAGGGCAACTGTGGGAGCAGTACTTC
v_call: TRBV7-2; clone_size: few; j_call: TRBJ1-3; d_call: .; cdr3_aa: CASSKNVLGSSGNTIYF; cdr3_nt: TGTGCCAGCAGCAAAAATGTGCTGGGGAGCTCTGGAAACACCATATATTTT
v_call: TRBV3-1/TRBV3-2; clone_size: .; j_call: TRBJ1-1; d_call: TRBD1; cdr3_aa: CASSQEQGITEAFF; cdr3_nt: TGTGCCAGCAGCCAAGAACAGGGGATCACTGAAGCTTTCTTT
v_call: TRBV5-6; clone_size: .; j_call: TRBJ1-6; d_call: .; cdr3_aa: CASTSKGQSSYNSPLHF; cdr3_nt: TGTGCCAGCACCTCTAAGGGACAAAGCTCCTATAATTCACCCCTCCACTTT
v_call: TRBV5-4; clone_size: .; j_call: TRBJ2-1; d_call: TRBD1; cdr3_aa: CASSSGQDSNEQFF; cdr3_nt: TGTGCCAGCAGCTCCGGACAGGACAGCAATGAGCAGTTCTTC
v_call: TRBV5-8; clone_size: .; j_call: TRBJ1-1; d_call: .; cdr3_aa: CASSSDTNTEAFF; cdr3_nt: TGTGCCAGCAGCTCGGACACGAACACTGAAGCTTTCTTT
v_call: TRBV19; clone_size: .; j_call: TRBJ2-7; d_call: .; cdr3_aa: CASSIPEQYEQYF; cdr3_nt: TGTGCCAGTAGTATCCCGGAGCAATACGAGCAGTACTTC
v_call: TRBV19; clone_size: .; j_call: TRBJ2-1; d_call: TRBD1; cdr3_aa: CASSIPTGARNEQFF; cdr3_nt: TGTGCCAGTAGTATCCCGACAGGGGCCAGGAATGAGCAGTTCTTC
v_call: TRBV24-1; clone_size: .; j_call: TRBJ2-5; d_call: TRBD1; cdr3_aa: CATSDLDRADLETQYF; cdr3_nt: TGTGCCACCAGTGATTTAGACAGGGCGGATTTAGAGACCCAGTACTTC
v_call: TRBV6-4; clone_size: .; j_call: TRBJ1-5; d_call: .; cdr3_aa: CASGRQPQHF; cdr3_nt: TGTGCCAGCGGGAGACAGCCCCAGCATTTT